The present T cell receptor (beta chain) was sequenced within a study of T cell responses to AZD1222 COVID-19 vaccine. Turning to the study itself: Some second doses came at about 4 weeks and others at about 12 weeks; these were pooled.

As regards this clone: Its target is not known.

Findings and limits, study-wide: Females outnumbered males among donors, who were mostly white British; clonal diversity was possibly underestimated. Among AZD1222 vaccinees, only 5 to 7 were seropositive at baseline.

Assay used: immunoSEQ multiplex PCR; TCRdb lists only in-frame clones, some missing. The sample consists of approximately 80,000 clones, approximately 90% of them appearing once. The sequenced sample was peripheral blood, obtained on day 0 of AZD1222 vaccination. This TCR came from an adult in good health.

The CDR3 here is CATSPRVRLNEQFF. CDR3 DNA sequence: TGTGCCACCAGCCCCAGGGTCCGACTAAATGAGCAGTTCTTC. The J gene is TRBJ2-1, the V gene TRBV15; D might be TRBD1 or TRBD2, each matching 5 bases. This CDR3 contains 14 residues. Trimming took off 5 bases at V and 7 bases at J, with 15 bases between the two ends. Germline V gene sequence: CDR1 LNHNV, CDR2 YYDKDF (reference sequence).